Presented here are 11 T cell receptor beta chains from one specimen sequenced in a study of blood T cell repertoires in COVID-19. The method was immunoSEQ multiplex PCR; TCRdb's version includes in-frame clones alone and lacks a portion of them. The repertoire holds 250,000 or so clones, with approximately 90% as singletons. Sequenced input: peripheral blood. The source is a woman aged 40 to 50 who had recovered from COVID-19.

DNA for the CDR3: TGCGCCAGCAGCTTGGCCCCGGGACAGTCCTACGAGCAGTACTTC. Translating gives CASSLAPGQSYEQYF. J is TRBJ2-7 and V is TRBV5-1, with 7 bases identical to TRBD1. Germline assignment: CDR1 SGHRS and CDR2 YFSETQ. The CDR3 is 15 residues long. The J segment lost 1 base and the V segment lost 0 bases, leaving 4 bases of the junction unmatched.

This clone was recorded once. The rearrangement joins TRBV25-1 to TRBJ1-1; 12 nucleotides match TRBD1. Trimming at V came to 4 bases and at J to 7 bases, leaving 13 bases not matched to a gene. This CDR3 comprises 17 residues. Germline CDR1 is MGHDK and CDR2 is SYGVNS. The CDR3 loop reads CASSAVPGQGAPFEAFF. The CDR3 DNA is TGTGCCAGCAGTGCCGTCCCGGGACAGGGGGCCCCTTTTGAAGCTTTCTTT. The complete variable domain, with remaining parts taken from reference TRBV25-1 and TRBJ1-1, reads EADIYQTPRYLVIGTGKKITLECSQTMGHDKMYWYQQDPGMELHLIHYSYGVNSTEKGDLSSESTVSRIRTEHFPLTLESARPSHTSQYLCASSAVPGQGAPFEAFFGQGTRLTVV.

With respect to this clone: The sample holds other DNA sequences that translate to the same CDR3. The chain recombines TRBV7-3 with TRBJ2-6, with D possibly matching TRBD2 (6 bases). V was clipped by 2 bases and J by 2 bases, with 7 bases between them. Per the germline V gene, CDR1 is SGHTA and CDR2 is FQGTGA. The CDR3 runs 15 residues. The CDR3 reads CASSLGGAGANVLTF. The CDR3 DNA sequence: TGTGCCAGCAGCTTAGGAGGGGCTGGGGCCAACGTCCTGACTTTC. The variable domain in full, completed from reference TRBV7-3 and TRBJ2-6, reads GAGVSQTPSNKVTEKGKYVELRCDPISGHTALYWYRQSLGQGPEFLIYFQGTGAADDSGLPNDRFFAVRPEGSVSTLKIQRTERGDSAVYLCASSLGGAGANVLTFGAGSRLTVL.

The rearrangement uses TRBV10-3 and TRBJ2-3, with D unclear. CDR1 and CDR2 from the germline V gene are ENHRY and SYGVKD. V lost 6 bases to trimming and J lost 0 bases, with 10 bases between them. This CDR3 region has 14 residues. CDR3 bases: TGTGCCATCAGGGCCACCCTCAGCACAGATACGCAGTATTTT. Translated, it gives CAIRATLSTDTQYF.

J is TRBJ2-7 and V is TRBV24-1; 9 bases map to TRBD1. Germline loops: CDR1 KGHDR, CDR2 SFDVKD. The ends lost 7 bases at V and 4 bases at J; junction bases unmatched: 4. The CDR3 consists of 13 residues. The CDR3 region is CATSRQGGYEQYF. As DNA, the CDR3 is TGTGCCACCAGCCGACAGGGGGGGTACGAGCAGTACTTC.

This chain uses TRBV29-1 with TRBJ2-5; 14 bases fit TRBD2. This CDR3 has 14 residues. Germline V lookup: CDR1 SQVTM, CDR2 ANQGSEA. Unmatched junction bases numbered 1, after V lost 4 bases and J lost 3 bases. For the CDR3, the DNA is TGCAGCGTTGCGGGACTAGCGGGGGAAGAGACCCAGTACTTC. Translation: CSVAGLAGEETQYF.

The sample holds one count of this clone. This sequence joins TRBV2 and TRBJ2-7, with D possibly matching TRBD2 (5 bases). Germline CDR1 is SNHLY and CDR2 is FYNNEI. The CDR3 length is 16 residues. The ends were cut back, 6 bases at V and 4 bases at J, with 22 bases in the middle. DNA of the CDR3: TGTGCCAGCAGCGCCATATTGGTAGCGCTGGCGTACGAGCAGTACTTC. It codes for CASSAILVALAYEQYF. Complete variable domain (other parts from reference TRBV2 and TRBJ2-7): EPEVTQTPSHQVTQMGQEVILRCVPISNHLYFYWYRQILGQKVEFLVSFYNNEISEKSEIFDDQFSVERPDGSNFTLKIRSTKLEDSAMYFCASSAILVALAYEQYFGPGTRLTVT.

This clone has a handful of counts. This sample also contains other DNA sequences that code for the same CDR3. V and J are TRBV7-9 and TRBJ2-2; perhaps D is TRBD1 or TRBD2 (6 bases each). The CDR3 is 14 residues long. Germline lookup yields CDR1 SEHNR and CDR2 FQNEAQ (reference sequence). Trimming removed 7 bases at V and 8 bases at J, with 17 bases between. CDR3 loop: CASTQAGAGGELFF. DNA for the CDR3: TGTGCCAGCACCCAAGCAGGGGCGGGAGGGGAGCTGTTTTTT.

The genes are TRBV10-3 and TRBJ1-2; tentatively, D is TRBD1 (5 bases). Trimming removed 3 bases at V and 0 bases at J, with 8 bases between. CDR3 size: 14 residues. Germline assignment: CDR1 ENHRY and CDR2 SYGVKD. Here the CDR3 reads CAISDRATNYGYTF. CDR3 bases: TGTGCCATCAGTGACAGGGCGACTAACTATGGCTACACCTTC.

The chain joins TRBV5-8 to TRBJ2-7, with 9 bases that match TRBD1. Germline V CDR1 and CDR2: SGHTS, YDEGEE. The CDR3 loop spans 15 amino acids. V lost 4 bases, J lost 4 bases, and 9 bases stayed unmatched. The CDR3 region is CASSPRGGQGYEQYF. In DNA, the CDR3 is TGTGCCAGCAGCCCCCGTGGGGGACAGGGTTACGAGCAGTACTTC. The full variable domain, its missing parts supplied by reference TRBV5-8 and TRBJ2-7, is EAGVTQSPTHLIKTRGQQATLRCSPISGHTSVYWYQQALGLGLQFLLWYDEGEERNRGNFPPRFSGRQFPNYSSELNVNALELEDSALYLCASSPRGGQGYEQYFGPGTRLTVT.

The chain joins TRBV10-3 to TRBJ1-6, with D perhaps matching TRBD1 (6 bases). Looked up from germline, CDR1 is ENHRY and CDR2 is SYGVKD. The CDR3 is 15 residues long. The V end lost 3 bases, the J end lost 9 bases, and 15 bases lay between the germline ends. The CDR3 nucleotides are TGTGCCATCAGTGATTTCGGGGAAGGGGGTTCACCCCTCCACTTT. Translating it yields CAISDFGEGGSPLHF.